The table lists the clone carrying this T cell receptor beta chain with a count of one. The same CDR3 can be traced to other DNA sequences in this sample. The data are from a study of regulatory and conventional T cells in RAG deficiency. Regulatory T cells were sorted from blood as CD4+ CD25-high CD127-low cells. Sequencing used immunoSEQ multiplex PCR; TCRdb keeps in-frame clones, though not all of them. The repertoire holds about 3,200 clones, with 85% to 95% as singletons. The CDR3 sequence is 16 residues long. The germline V gene encodes CDR1 SGHTS and CDR2 YDEGEE. Germline trimming cut 0 bases from V and 1 base from J; bases unmatched to any gene: 2. The sample was also linked to a second study, of regulatory T cells. That source reports: Amplification used 52 TRBV primers and 13 TRBJ primers.

Sequenced sample: CD4+ Tregs sorted from blood. The J gene is TRBJ2-1, the V gene TRBV5-8; 9 nucleotides match TRBD2. The origin of this receptor is a human donor in good health. For the CDR3, the DNA is TGTGCCAGCAGCTTGGGGCGGGGGGGGTCCTACAATGAGCAGTTCTTC. Translating gives CASSLGRGGSYNEQFF. Variable domain in full (rest from reference TRBV5-8 and TRBJ2-1): EAGVTQSPTHLIKTRGQQATLRCSPISGHTSVYWYQQALGLGLQFLLWYDEGEERNRGNFPPRFSGRQFPNYSSELNVNALELEDSALYLCASSLGRGGSYNEQFFGPGTRLTVL.